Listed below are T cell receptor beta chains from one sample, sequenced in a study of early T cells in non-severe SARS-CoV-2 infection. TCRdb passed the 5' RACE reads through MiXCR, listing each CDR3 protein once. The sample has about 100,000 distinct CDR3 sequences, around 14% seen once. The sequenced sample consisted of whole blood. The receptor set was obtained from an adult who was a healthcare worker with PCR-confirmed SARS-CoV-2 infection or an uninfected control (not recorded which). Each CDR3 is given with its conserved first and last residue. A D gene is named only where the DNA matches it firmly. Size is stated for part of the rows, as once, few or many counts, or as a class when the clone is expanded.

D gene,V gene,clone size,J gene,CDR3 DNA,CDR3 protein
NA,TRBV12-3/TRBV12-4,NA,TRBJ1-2,TGTGCCAGCAGAAAGGACAGCCCAGGCTACACCTTC,CASRKDSPGYTF
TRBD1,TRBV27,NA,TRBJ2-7,TGTGCCAGCAGTTTAAGAGGGGGCGAAAACTACGAGCAGTACTTC,CASSLRGGENYEQYF
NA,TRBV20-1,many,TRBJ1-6,TGCAGTGCTAGAGATGGTCGGGGACTCAACCGGCTCCACTTT,CSARDGRGLNRLHF
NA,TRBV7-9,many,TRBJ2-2,TGTGCCAGCGAAGGCGGGGAGCTGTTTTTT,CASEGGELFF
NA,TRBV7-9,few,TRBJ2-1,TGTGCCAGCAGCTTTTCCTACAATGAGCAGTTCTTC,CASSFSYNEQFF
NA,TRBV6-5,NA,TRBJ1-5,TGTGCCAGCAGGGTAAATAGCAATCAGCCCCAGCATTTT,CASRVNSNQPQHF
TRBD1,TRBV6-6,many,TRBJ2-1,TGTGCCAGCAGTTACCCTTCGGACAGGGGGGCTGGCGATGAGCAGTTCTTC,CASSYPSDRGAGDEQFF
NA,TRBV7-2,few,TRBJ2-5,TGTGCCAGCAGCTTAATGGGGACCCAAGAGACCCAGTACTTC,CASSLMGTQETQYF
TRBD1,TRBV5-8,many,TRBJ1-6,TGTGCCAGCAGCCCAGGGGGACCCCTCCACTTT,CASSPGGPLHF
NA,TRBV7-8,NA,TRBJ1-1,TGTGCCAGCAGCAGGGACCGTGGCCGAGTTGAAGATTTCTTT,CASSRDRGRVEDFF
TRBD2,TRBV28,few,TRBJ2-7,TGTGCCAGCAGTTCCCCGGCTAGCGGGGGGATCTCCTACGAGCAGTACTTC,CASSSPASGGISYEQYF
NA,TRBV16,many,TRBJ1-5,TGTGCCAGCAGCCAATCCGCAGGGATCCAGCCCCAGCATTTT,CASSQSAGIQPQHF
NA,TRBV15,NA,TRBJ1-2,TGTGCCACCAGCAGAGATCTGCGACTTTATGGCTACACCTTC,CATSRDLRLYGYTF
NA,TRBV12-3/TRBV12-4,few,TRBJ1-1,TGTGCCAGCAGGTCGGGGGGGCCGGGCCCTGAAGCTTTCTTT,CASRSGGPGPEAFF
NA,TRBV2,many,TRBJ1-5,TGTGCCAGCAGATCACAGGGTTTAAATCAGCCCCAGCATTTT,CASRSQGLNQPQHF
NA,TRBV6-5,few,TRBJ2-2,TGTGCCAGCAGTAAGGGTGCCGGGGAGCTGTTTTTT,CASSKGAGELFF
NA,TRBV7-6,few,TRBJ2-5,TGTGCCAGCAGCTTAGCCCGGACCGACCAAGAGACCCAGTACTTC,CASSLARTDQETQYF
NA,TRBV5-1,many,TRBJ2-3,TGCGCCAGCAGCTTGGTGGTCGGGTTTGGGGCCTCCCAAGGGACGCAGTATTTT,CASSLVVGFGASQGTQYF
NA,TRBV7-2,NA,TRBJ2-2,TGTGCCAGCAGCTTCCATACCGGAGGGTGGGCCGGGGAGCTGTTTTTT,CASSFHTGGWAGELFF
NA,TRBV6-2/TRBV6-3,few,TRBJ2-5,TGTGCCAGCAGTTACGGGGGGACCCAAGAGACCCAGTACTTC,CASSYGGTQETQYF
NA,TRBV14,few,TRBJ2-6,TGTGCCAGCAGCCAAGATTTCGGCGTGGGACGGTTAGGGGCCAACGTCCTGACTTTC,CASSQDFGVGRLGANVLTF
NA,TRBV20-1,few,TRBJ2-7,TGCAGTGCTAGAAGGTCGGCAGGGTCGACGGAGGGCGAGCAGTACTTC,CSARRSAGSTEGEQYF
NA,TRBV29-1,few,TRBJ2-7,TGCAGCGTTGACGGGACAAACCACGAGCAGTACTTC,CSVDGTNHEQYF
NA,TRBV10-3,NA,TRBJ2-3,TGTGCCATCAGTGAAAATGCAGATACGCAGTATTTT,CAISENADTQYF
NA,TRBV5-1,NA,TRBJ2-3,TGCGCCAGCAGACGTGGGACCGGCGATACGCAGTATTTT,CASRRGTGDTQYF